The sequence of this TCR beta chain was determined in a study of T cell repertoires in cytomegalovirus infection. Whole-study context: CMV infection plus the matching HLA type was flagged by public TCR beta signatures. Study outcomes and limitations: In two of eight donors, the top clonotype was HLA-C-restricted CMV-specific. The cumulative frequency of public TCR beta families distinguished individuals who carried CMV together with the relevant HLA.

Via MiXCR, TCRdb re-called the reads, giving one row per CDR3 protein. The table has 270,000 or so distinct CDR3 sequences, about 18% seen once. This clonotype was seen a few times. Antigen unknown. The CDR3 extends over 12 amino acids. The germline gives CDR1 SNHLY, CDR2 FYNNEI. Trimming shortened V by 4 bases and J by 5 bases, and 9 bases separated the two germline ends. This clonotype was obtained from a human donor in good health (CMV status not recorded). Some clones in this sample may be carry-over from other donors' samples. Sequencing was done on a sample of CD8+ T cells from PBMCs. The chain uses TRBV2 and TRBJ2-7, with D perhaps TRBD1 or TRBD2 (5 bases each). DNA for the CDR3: TGTGCCAGCAGTGGAGGGGTCGACGAGCAGTACTTC. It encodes CASSGGVDEQYF.